These 29 T cell receptor beta chains share one sample of origin, sequenced in a study of monozygotic twins with inflammatory bowel disease. After re-calling the 5' RACE reads, TCRdb lists one entry per CDR3 protein, DNA absent. The sample has about 350,000 distinct CDR3 sequences. Source material: blood. Receptors were obtained from a human donor with ulcerative colitis or Crohn's disease, or a healthy co-twin of an affected twin (not recorded which).

The CDR3 spells CASSLLDQETQYF. This chain uses TRBV27 with TRBJ2-5. The CDR3 is 13 residues long. Germline V gives CDR1 MNHEY, CDR2 SMNVEV (reference sequence).

The CDR3 is CASSLLNSYNSPLHF. V gene TRBV7-9 combines with J gene TRBJ1-6. CDR1 and CDR2 (germline): SEHNR, FQNEAQ (reference sequence). The CDR3 loop spans 15 amino acids.

The V gene is TRBV4-3, the J gene TRBJ2-1; TCRdb proposes TRBD1, but this gene call is untestable without DNA. Germline CDR1 LGHNA, CDR2 YSLEER. The CDR3 is made up of 14 amino acids. CDR3 amino acids: CASSHSGTYNEQFF.

The chain has TRBV5-1 and TRBJ1-1; TCRdb outputs TRBD1, but without DNA this stays unchecked. Germline values: CDR1 SGHRS, CDR2 YFSETQ. This CDR3 spans 14 amino acids. This chain's CDR3 is CASNRQGDNTEAFF. The full variable domain, rest sourced from reference TRBV5-1 and TRBJ1-1, is KAGVTQTPRYLIKTRGQQVTLSCSPISGHRSVSWYQQTPGQGLQFLFEYFSETQRNKGNFPGRFSGRQFSNSRSEMNVSTLELGDSALYLCASNRQGDNTEAFFGQGTRLTVV.

The chain is built from TRBV6-1 and TRBJ2-1; TCRdb's D gene call, TRBD2, goes unchecked for lack of DNA. Germline V gene sequence: CDR1 MNHNS, CDR2 SASEGT. The CDR3 runs to 15 residues. The CDR3 here is CASSQVSGSVNEQFF.

The chain links TRBV12-3 or TRBV12-4 to TRBJ2-6; the TRBD1 assignment by TCRdb is unverifiable without DNA. The CDR3 extends over 15 amino acids. This CDR3 reads CAVRDREAGANVLTF.

The gene calls are TRBV7-6 and TRBJ2-1; as DNA is missing, the TRBD1 call by TCRdb cannot be tested. CDR1 is SGHVS and CDR2 is FNYEAQ in the germline V gene. The CDR3 extends over 16 amino acids. The CDR3 loop is CAGSLVSLGQGDEQFF.

The rearrangement links TRBV28 to TRBJ2-7; TCRdb proposes TRBD2, but this gene call is untestable without DNA. CDR1 and CDR2 from the germline V gene are MDHEN and SYDVKM. CDR3 length: 17 residues. Here the CDR3 reads CASSLVRTSGSFAGQYF.

J is TRBJ1-6 and V is TRBV20-1. This CDR3 region has 14 residues. The germline CDR1 and CDR2 sequences are DFQATT and SNEGSKA (reference sequence). CDR3 residues: CSARSEMYNSPLHF.

This chain connects TRBV3-1 to TRBJ2-3; TCRdb's D gene call, TRBD1, goes unchecked for lack of DNA. This CDR3 has 15 amino acids. In germline, CDR1 is LGHDT, CDR2 YNNKEL (reference sequence). This CDR3 reads CASSLITGVSDTQYF.

V gene TRBV7-2 combines with J gene TRBJ2-3; TCRdb designates TRBD1, a call that cannot be tested without DNA. CDR3 size: 16 residues. CDR1 and CDR2 from the germline V gene are SGHTA and FQGNSA. The CDR3 here is CASSLVGTQSTDTQYF. Full variable domain (outside the CDR3, taken from reference TRBV7-2 and TRBJ2-3): GAGVSQSPSNKVTEKGKDVELRCDPISGHTALYWYRQSLGQGLEFLIYFQGNSAPDKSGLPSDRFSAERTGGSVSTLTIQRTQQEDSAVYLCASSLVGTQSTDTQYFGPGTRLTVL.

The gene calls are TRBV28 and TRBJ2-1; TCRdb returns TRBD1, unconfirmable since there is no DNA. CDR3 size: 16 residues. Germline CDR1 MDHEN, CDR2 SYDVKM. This CDR3 reads CASRIKLGPGVNEQFF.

V gene TRBV10-3 combines with J gene TRBJ1-2; there is no DNA to check the TCRdb D call of TRBD1. Germline V CDR1 and CDR2: ENHRY, SYGVKD. This CDR3 contains 12 residues. The CDR3 sequence: CAIAREDEPITF.

The rearrangement joins TRBV20-1 to TRBJ1-6; TCRdb's D gene call, TRBD1, goes unchecked for lack of DNA. CDR3 size: 14 residues. The V gene's germline CDR1 is DFQATT and CDR2 SNEGSKA (reference sequence). The CDR3 protein is CSARGDGYQSPLHF.

CDR3 loop: CASSQGGGGPTLNEQFF. The chain recombines TRBV5-4 with TRBJ2-1; TCRdb proposes TRBD1, but this gene call is untestable without DNA. Germline CDR1 reads SGHNT; CDR2 reads YYREEE (reference sequence). CDR3 length: 17 amino acids.

The chain recombines TRBV20-1 with TRBJ1-1; without DNA, the TCRdb call of TRBD1 cannot be checked. From germline, CDR1 is DFQATT and CDR2 SNEGSKA (reference sequence). The CDR3 is made up of 14 amino acids. This chain's CDR3 is CSARKGARGPEAFF.

The chain has TRBV6-2 or TRBV6-3 and TRBJ1-5; TCRdb reports TRBD1, a call that lacks DNA to check it against. Germline V gene lookup returns CDR1 MNHEY and CDR2 SVGEGT. The CDR3 is 18 amino acids. The CDR3 loop reads CASSYSRTGEKGDQPQHF.

The gene calls are TRBV6-1 and TRBJ1-3. From germline, CDR1 is MNHNS and CDR2 SASEGT. CDR3 length: 16 residues. CDR3 sequence: CASRPGGSPSGNTIYF.

The chain joins TRBV7-2 to TRBJ2-2; the D call of TRBD1 rests on TCRdb alone, since no DNA is present to check it. CDR3 length: 15 residues. Germline lookup yields CDR1 SGHTA and CDR2 FQGNSA. The CDR3 protein is CASSLRGQGAGELFF.

The rearrangement links TRBV5-4 to TRBJ2-1; there is no DNA to check the TCRdb D call of TRBD2. This CDR3 comprises 17 residues. Germline CDR1 SGHNT, CDR2 YYREEE (reference sequence). CDR3 amino acids: CASSSHKTSGRSNEQFF.

V gene TRBV27 combines with J gene TRBJ2-1; the D gene TCRdb calls, TRBD1, cannot be checked with no DNA. Per the germline V gene, CDR1 is MNHEY and CDR2 is SMNVEV (reference sequence). The CDR3 length is 16 residues. This CDR3 reads CASSLLGDLASNEQFF.

V and J are TRBV6-2 or TRBV6-3 and TRBJ1-5; there is no DNA to check the TCRdb D call of TRBD1. This CDR3 region has 12 residues. Germline V gives CDR1 MNHEY, CDR2 SVGEGT. CDR3 region: CASKGGNQPQHF.

The chain uses TRBV7-9 and TRBJ2-1; TCRdb's assignment of TRBD2 cannot be checked, as there is no DNA. The CDR3 spans 14 residues. Germline V gene sequence: CDR1 SEHNR, CDR2 FQNEAQ (reference sequence). CDR3 region: CASSLAGLDNEQFF.

The V gene is TRBV2, the J gene TRBJ2-1; the D call of TRBD1 rests on TCRdb alone, since no DNA is present to check it. This CDR3 comprises 20 residues. The V gene's germline CDR1 is SNHLY and CDR2 FYNNEI. The CDR3 loop reads CASSEWDPGAELSSYNEQFF.

This chain uses TRBV20-1 with TRBJ1-4; the TCRdb D gene call, TRBD1, has no DNA to confirm it. The germline V gene has CDR1 DFQATT and CDR2 SNEGSKA (reference sequence). CDR3 length: 13 residues. The CDR3 reads CSANGGLGEKLFF.

V gene TRBV28 combines with J gene TRBJ1-2. From germline, CDR1 is MDHEN and CDR2 SYDVKM. This CDR3 has 12 amino acids. Here the CDR3 reads CASRQDYYGYTF.

This chain joins TRBV5-1 and TRBJ2-3; TCRdb's D call of TRBD1 is untestable without DNA. This CDR3 is 15 amino acids long. Germline assignment: CDR1 SGHRS and CDR2 YFSETQ. CDR3: CASSFRGRTADTQYF.

The chain's CDR3 is CASSLKSRNEQFF. This sequence joins TRBV7-9 and TRBJ2-1. This CDR3 spans 13 amino acids. Germline assignment: CDR1 SEHNR and CDR2 FQNEAQ (reference sequence).

The chain uses TRBV24-1 and TRBJ2-2; TCRdb's D gene call, TRBD1, goes unchecked for lack of DNA. Germline V lookup: CDR1 KGHDR, CDR2 SFDVKD. This CDR3 contains 15 residues. CDR3 residues: CATSDPRGRTGELFF.